This T cell receptor (beta chain) was documented in a study of graft-versus-host responses after intestinal transplantation. Libraries were prepared by immunoSEQ multiplex PCR; TCRdb keeps only in-frame clonotypes and omits some of them. The table lists approximately 10,000 clones, about 28% of them singletons. From germline, CDR1 is MDHEN and CDR2 SYDVKM. The germline V and J ends were trimmed by 9 bases and 0 bases, with 14 bases remaining between them. CDR3 length: 14 residues. Overall study results and limits: Allografts of one patient group, those with graft-donor T cell macrochimerism, had high graft-versus-host to host-versus-graft clonal ratios.

Sequenced here: alloreactive CD4+ T cells from a mixed lymphocyte reaction culture, sampled before transplantation. This sample's subset: CFSE-low proliferating T cells sorted from roughly 6-day pre-transplant mixed lymphocyte reaction (GvH or HvG direction). The chain joins TRBV28 to TRBJ1-1; D gene ambiguous. The sequence derives from a human patient who was an organ donor for intestinal transplantation. This chain's CDR3 is CASNRGLMNTEAFF. The CDR3 DNA reads TGTGCCAGTAACCGTGGGTTGATGAACACTGAAGCTTTCTTT. Together with reference TRBV28 and TRBJ1-1, the CDR3 gives the full variable domain: DVKVTQSSRYLVKRTGEKVFLECVQDMDHENMFWYRQDPGLGLRLIYFSYDVKMKEKGDIPEGYSVSREKKERFSLILESASTNQTSMYLCASNRGLMNTEAFFGQGTRLTVV.